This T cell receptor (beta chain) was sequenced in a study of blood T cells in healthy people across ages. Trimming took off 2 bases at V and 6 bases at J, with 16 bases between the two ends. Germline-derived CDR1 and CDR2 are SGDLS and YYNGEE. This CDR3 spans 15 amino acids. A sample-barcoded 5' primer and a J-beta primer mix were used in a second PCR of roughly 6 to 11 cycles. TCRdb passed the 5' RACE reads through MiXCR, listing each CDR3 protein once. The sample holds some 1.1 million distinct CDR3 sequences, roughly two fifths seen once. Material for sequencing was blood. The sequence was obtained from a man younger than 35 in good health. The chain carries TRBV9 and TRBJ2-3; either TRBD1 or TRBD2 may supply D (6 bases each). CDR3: CASSVGGRGLDTQYF. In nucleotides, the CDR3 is TGTGCCAGCAGCGTGGGGGGCCGGGGGTTGGATACGCAGTATTTT.